The clone carrying this TCR beta chain was recorded many times. The antigen is not known. Germline loops: CDR1 GTSNPN, CDR2 SVGIG (reference sequence). Trimming left V 2 bases short and J 1 base short, with 14 bases between. This CDR3 comprises 15 residues. No cell sorting was done before RNA was extracted from the tissue. The normal lung tissue was taken more than 3 cm from the tumor edge. The entry originates in a study of tumor and adjacent non-tumor tissue in lung cancer. General study results and limits: Top 100 clones took a larger repertoire share in normal lung.

Three rounds of nested PCR, following a modified ARM-PCR protocol, produced the TCRbeta library. In TCRdb, the multiplex PCR reads were re-called with MiXCR into one record per CDR3 protein. This table has 60,000 to 80,000 distinct CDR3 sequences, 65% to 75% appearing once. This chain links TRBV30 with TRBJ2-5, with D possibly being TRBD1 (6 bases). The source of this sequence is a woman aged 45-59 years with non-small cell lung cancer. Specimen: distant non-tumor lung tissue. CDR3 region: CAWSTRTALQETQYF. The CDR3 bases are TGTGCCTGGAGTACCAGGACAGCACTCCAAGAGACCCAGTACTTC.